This T cell receptor beta chain is drawn from a study of OX40 agonist ivuxolimab in advanced cancers. Overall study context: Age averaged roughly 60 years (range roughly 23 to 79), and more than 80% were male. Overall study results and limits: Clonal expansion among partial responders at 0.1-3.0 mg/kg ranked near the lowest.

Note on this clone: What it recognizes is unknown.

TCRdb's table, derived via immunoSEQ multiplex PCR, lists solely in-frame clones and lacks some. The sample contains about 73,000 clones, 75% to 90% of which appear only once. Anyone with autoimmune disease history or systemic immunosuppression was excluded. The V gene's germline CDR1 is GTSNPN and CDR2 SVGIG (reference sequence). Trimming removed 8 bases from V and 2 bases from J, with 10 bases in between. This CDR3 comprises 12 residues. This specimen consisted of CD4+ or CD8+ T cells sorted from blood, obtained in a trial of the OX40 agonist ivuxolimab. The chain links TRBV30 to TRBJ2-1; D ambiguous. The sequence was collected from an adult with an advanced solid tumor such as melanoma, head and neck, liver or kidney cancer. CDR3: CAISPTYNEQFF. The CDR3 region has the DNA TGTGCCATCTCCCCCACCTACAATGAGCAGTTCTTC.